The source of this T cell receptor beta chain is a study of STAT5B mutations in CD4+ large granular lymphocyte leukemia. The repertoire was sequenced with immunoSEQ multiplex PCR; TCRdb's copy has only in-frame clones and lacks some. The table includes roughly 40,000 clones, 86% detected once. This CDR3 is built from 15 residues. Germline-derived CDR1 and CDR2 are SNHLY and FYNNEI. Sequenced: CD4+ T cells from blood buffy coats. The chain recombines TRBV2 with TRBJ2-5; 8 bases match TRBD2. The J call may be mistaken, given a closer DNA end match to TRBJ2-7. This clonotype was obtained from a human donor in good health. CDR3 amino acids: CASSEGREGGYEQYF. The CDR3 nucleotides read TGTGCCAGCAGTGAAGGCCGGGAGGGCGGGTACGAGCAGTACTTC.